A few counts support the clone carrying this T cell receptor beta chain. Other DNA sequences in this sample translate to the same CDR3. TCRdb's copy holds only in-frame clones and misses some; the assay was immunoSEQ multiplex PCR. The profile shows 130,000 or so clones, around 78% of them singletons. The sample comes from a study of blood T cell repertoires in COVID-19. CDR1 and CDR2 from the germline V gene are SGHTA and FQGTGA. The germline V and J ends were trimmed by 4 bases and 0 bases, with 6 bases remaining between them. This CDR3 region has 13 residues. This rearrangement joins TRBV7-3 to TRBJ1-1, with a possible D match to TRBD1 (5 bases). This clonotype originated in a human donor in a cohort sampled during active COVID-19. Sequences were obtained from peripheral blood. CDR3 sequence reads: CASSSQVNTEAFF. CDR3 coding DNA: TGTGCCAGCAGCTCACAGGTGAACACTGAAGCTTTCTTT.